These T cell receptor beta chains were read from a single sample in a study of blood T cell repertoires in COVID-19. Here immunoSEQ multiplex PCR was the method, and the copy in TCRdb shows in-frame clones only, minus some. The table records about 130,000 clones, about 85% of them present only once. Sequencing was carried out using peripheral blood. Receptor source: a man aged 80 or over with active or convalescent COVID-19. Both conserved end residues are part of each CDR3. Each record gives: J gene, D gene, V gene, clone size, CDR3 DNA, CDR3 protein. D genes are given only for firm matches. The size field is filled for only some rows; it gives once, few, many or a size class.

>TRBJ2-3|.|TRBV7-2|.
TGTGCCAGCAGCTTAGGGTCCGGAGACACAGATACGCAGTATTTT
CASSLGSGDTDTQYF
>TRBJ1-3|.|TRBV27|.
TGTGCCAGCAGTTTCTCCAGCGGGAACACCATATATTTT
CASSFSSGNTIYF
>TRBJ2-1|TRBD2|TRBV27|.
TGTGCCAGCAGTTTTCAGTTGACTAGCGGAGTCAATGAGCAGTTCTTC
CASSFQLTSGVNEQFF
>TRBJ2-2|.|TRBV4-1|few
TGCGCCAGCAGAATCGGGAGTGTCACCGGGGAGCTGTTTTTT
CASRIGSVTGELFF
>TRBJ1-4|TRBD1|TRBV19|.
TGTGCCAGTAACAAGGGACAGGGTGGTGAAAAACTGTTTTTT
CASNKGQGGEKLFF
>TRBJ2-5|.|TRBV18|.
TGTGCCAGCTCGTCCATAGAGGGCCTCCAAGAGACCCAGTACTTC
CASSSIEGLQETQYF
>TRBJ1-4|.|TRBV9|.
TGTGCCAGCAGCCCCCGGGACGGGGGGAAACTGTTTTTT
CASSPRDGGKLFF
>TRBJ1-2|TRBD1|TRBV13|.
TGTGCCAGCAGCTCCCAGGACAGGTCAACTTATGGCTACACCTTC
CASSSQDRSTYGYTF
>TRBJ1-4|.|TRBV25-1|.
TGTGCCAGCAGTGTCACAGGCTCAACTAATGAAAAACTGTTTTTT
CASSVTGSTNEKLFF
>TRBJ2-2|TRBD1|TRBV7-6|.
TGTGCCAGCAGCTTCTTCGGCGTAGGGGGCGGCATTGGGACCGGGGAGCTGTTTTTT
CASSFFGVGGGIGTGELFF
>TRBJ2-5|.|TRBV5-6|.
TGTGCCAGCAGCCAGACCTTCGACAGACAAGAGACCCAGTACTTC
CASSQTFDRQETQYF
>TRBJ2-1|.|TRBV5-1|once
TGCGCCAGCAGCATGGGGAGTTTCGGGGATGAGCAGTTCTTC
CASSMGSFGDEQFF
>TRBJ2-2|.|TRBV18|.
TGTGCCAGCTCGCAGGGCCGTACCGGGGAGCTGTTTTTT
CASSQGRTGELFF
>TRBJ1-1|.|TRBV5-8|.
TGTGCCAGCAGCTTGCCCTCTAGGAACACTGAAGCTTTCTTT
CASSLPSRNTEAFF
>TRBJ2-1|TRBD2|TRBV9|.
TGTGCCAGCAGCGGCAGCACTAGCGGGGGGGCAAGGAATGAGCAGTTCTTC
CASSGSTSGGARNEQFF
>TRBJ2-3|TRBD1|TRBV9|.
TGTGCCAGCAGCGCTCGGGACAGCTTCACAGATACGCAGTATTTT
CASSARDSFTDTQYF
>TRBJ2-5|.|TRBV18|.
TGTGCCAGCTCACCAAAGACAGGTGCGGAGACCCAGTACTTC
CASSPKTGAETQYF
>TRBJ2-1|TRBD2|TRBV19|.
TGTGCCAGTTACGGACTAGCGGGAGGGATTTACTCCTACAATGAGCAGTTCTTC
CASYGLAGGIYSYNEQFF
>TRBJ2-3|.|TRBV6-5|.
TGTGCCAGCAGTTACTACGAACGGACAGATACGCAGTATTTT
CASSYYERTDTQYF
>TRBJ1-1|TRBD1|TRBV7-9|.
TGTGCCAGCAGTCGTACGACAGGGGGTAGGACTGAAGCTTTCTTT
CASSRTTGGRTEAFF
>TRBJ2-2|.|TRBV7-9|.
TGTGCCAGCAGCTTAGCAGCAGGGGCGCCCGGGGAGCTGTTTTTT
CASSLAAGAPGELFF
>TRBJ1-3|.|TRBV4-1|.
TGCGCCAGCAGCCAAACCAAGGAGGGGCTCGACACCATATATTTT
CASSQTKEGLDTIYF
>TRBJ1-4|.|TRBV7-8|.
TGTGCCAGCAGCCGGGACACTGAAAAACTGTTTTTT
CASSRDTEKLFF
>TRBJ1-2|.|TRBV19|.
TGTGCCAGTAGCCTCATCTTCATTCCCCGGGGCTACACCTTC
CASSLIFIPRGYTF
>TRBJ2-7|TRBD2|TRBV3-1/TRBV3-2|.
TGTGCCAGCAGCTCACCGGGACTAGCGGGGGGGCCGAACAACGAGCAGTACTTC
CASSSPGLAGGPNNEQYF
>TRBJ1-2|TRBD1|TRBV7-2|.
TGTGCCAGCAGCTTAGCGAGGGAGACAGGGTGGAAAGGCTACACCTTC
CASSLARETGWKGYTF
>TRBJ2-7|TRBD2|TRBV19|few
TGTGCCAGTAGTCCAATGACTAGCGGGAGATCCTACGAGCAGTACTTC
CASSPMTSGRSYEQYF
>TRBJ1-5|.|TRBV19|.
TGTGCCAGTAGTGAATCGGGGGGATGGCAGCCCCAGCATTTT
CASSESGGWQPQHF
>TRBJ1-4|TRBD1|TRBV10-3|.
TGTGCCACCGATCCCGGGACAGGCGAAAAACTGTTTTTT
CATDPGTGEKLFF
>TRBJ2-3|TRBD2|TRBV29-1|.
TGCAGCGCCCTAGCGGGAGGTACAGATACGCAGTATTTT
CSALAGGTDTQYF
>TRBJ2-6|.|TRBV9|.
TGTGCCAGCAGCGTAGGTAAGGGGCACGCTGGGGCCAACGTCCTGACTTTC
CASSVGKGHAGANVLTF
>TRBJ1-1|.|TRBV2|.
TGTGCCAGCAGTGACAGGGACTTAAGCACTGAAGCTTTCTTT
CASSDRDLSTEAFF
>TRBJ2-5|.|TRBV19|.
TGTGCCACCAACAACCAAGAGACCCAGTACTTC
CATNNQETQYF
>TRBJ1-5|TRBD1|TRBV28|.
TGTGCCAGCGGAACGGACAGGGTTAGCAATCAGCCCCAGCATTTT
CASGTDRVSNQPQHF
>TRBJ1-2|.|TRBV6-2/TRBV6-3|.
TGTGCCAGCAGTTACTCCAACACGAGGCCGTATGGCTACACCTTC
CASSYSNTRPYGYTF